The 14 T cell receptor beta chains below all came from one sample that was sequenced in a study of response to subunit inactivated influenza vaccine. One entry per CDR3 protein results from TCRdb running MiXCR on the RT-PCR reads. The sample includes around 850,000 distinct CDR3 sequences, about 18% of them seen just once. The source was PBMCs from blood, collected 5 days after vaccination. The source is a man aged 45 to 65 who received an inactivated influenza vaccine.

This clonotype was seen only a few times. J is TRBJ2-4 and V is TRBV5-1, with 13 bases that match TRBD2. Germline trimming cut 3 bases from V and 2 bases from J; bases unmatched to any gene: 2. This CDR3 has 16 amino acids. From germline, CDR1 is SGHRS and CDR2 YFSETQ. CDR3 bases: TGCGCCAGCAGCTCGGGACTAGCGGGAACCAAAAACATTCAGTACTTC. Encoded protein: CASSSGLAGTKNIQYF.

This clonotype turned up a few times. For the CDR3, the DNA is TGTGCCAGCAGCTTAGGGATAGCGGGGGGGCCGGGTGAGCAGTTCTTC. This gives the protein CASSLGIAGGPGEQFF. This rearrangement joins TRBV7-2 to TRBJ2-1, with 11 bases identical to TRBD2. V shed 1 base and J 9 bases; nucleotides not matched to a gene: 8. This CDR3 is built from 16 residues. Per germline, CDR1 SGHTA and CDR2 FQGNSA.

In its sample, this clonotype was seen a few times. CDR3 in DNA: TGTGCCAGCAGTTACTCGGGGGGGGGATTCTCCTACGAGCAGTACTTC. This encodes CASSYSGGGFSYEQYF. The chain carries TRBV6-5 and TRBJ2-7, with TRBD2 matching over 7 bases. The CDR3 covers 16 residues. In germline, CDR1 is MNHEY, CDR2 SVGAGI. The V and J ends lost 0 bases and 0 bases, in that order; junction bases with no gene match: 5.

The sample holds a few counts of this clonotype. CDR3 nucleotides: TGTGCCAGCAGGGGACAGCCGCCTAACTATGGCTACACCTTC. Protein: CASRGQPPNYGYTF. The rearrangement uses TRBV28 and TRBJ1-2; 7 bases are a match to TRBD1. V lost 6 bases to trimming and J lost 0 bases; unmatched junction nucleotides: 4. The CDR3 is 14 amino acids. Per germline, CDR1 MDHEN and CDR2 SYDVKM.

This clonotype was seen repeatedly, ten times or more. The chain links TRBV4-3 to TRBJ2-5, with D maybe TRBD1 (6 bases). Looked up from germline, CDR1 is LGHNA and CDR2 is YSLEER. The CDR3 runs 16 residues. V was cut by 0 bases and J by 9 bases, with 20 bases left in between. Here the CDR3 DNA reads TGCGCCAGCAGCCAAGAGGCGGACAGATTCCCAGGGGCCCAGTACTTC. Its protein is CASSQEADRFPGAQYF.

The J gene is TRBJ2-7, the V gene TRBV20-1; TRBD1 matches 10 bases. The V gene end was trimmed by 5 bases and the J gene end by 2 bases; junction bases not matched to a gene: 9. CDR1 is DFQATT, CDR2 SNEGSKA, per germline (reference sequence). This CDR3 is 15 amino acids long. CDR3 in amino acids: CSAYPGQGVPYEQYF. The CDR3 nucleotides are TGCAGTGCTTACCCAGGACAGGGGGTTCCCTACGAGCAGTACTTC.

This clonotype was recorded many times. V gene TRBV28 combines with J gene TRBJ1-6; no clear D gene. The CDR3 totals 12 residues. CDR1 is MDHEN and CDR2 is SYDVKM in the germline V gene. The V gene lost 7 bases and the J gene lost 9 bases, with 10 bases spanning the gap. CDR3 in amino acids: CASNNDPSPLHF. In DNA, the CDR3 is TGTGCCAGCAATAACGACCCTTCACCCCTCCACTTT.

This clonotype was found a few times. The chain links TRBV5-1 to TRBJ2-7; D call uncertain. This CDR3 has 14 amino acids. V lost 4 bases, J lost 2 bases, and 13 bases lay in between. Germline values: CDR1 SGHRS, CDR2 YFSETQ. As DNA, the CDR3 is TGCGCCAGCAGCATACCGACGTCTCCCTACGAGCAGTACTTC. Translation gives CASSIPTSPYEQYF.

The V and J genes are TRBV7-9 and TRBJ1-2, with D perhaps TRBD1 (6 bases). This CDR3 is built from 15 residues. With 5 bases removed from V and 3 bases from J, the gap between germline ends came to 16 bases. The germline V gene encodes CDR1 SEHNR and CDR2 FQNEAQ (reference sequence). DNA of the CDR3: TGTGCCAGCAGCCCCAGGGTGCGGGGGCACTATGGCTACACCTTC. It is translated as CASSPRVRGHYGYTF. Combining the CDR3 with reference TRBV7-9 and TRBJ1-2 gives the whole variable domain DTGVSQNPRHKITKRGQNVTFRCDPISEHNRLYWYRQTLGQGPEFLTYFQNEAQLEKSRLLSDRFSAERPKGSFSTLEIQRTEQGDSAMYLCASSPRVRGHYGYTFGSGTRLTVV.

This clonotype has a handful of counts. The chain couples TRBV2 to TRBJ2-2, with unresolved D. V lost 2 bases and J lost 4, with 8 bases in between. CDR1 is SNHLY and CDR2 is FYNNEI in the germline V gene. The CDR3 is made up of 14 amino acids. CDR3 sequence reads: CASSELGITGELFF. CDR3 sequence (DNA): TGTGCCAGCAGTGAATTGGGAATCACCGGGGAGCTGTTTTTT.

V usage is TRBV11-2 and J usage is TRBJ2-2, with D uncertain. V lost 1 base and J 7 bases, leaving 7 bases between the germline ends. Germline V gene data show CDR1 as SGHAT and CDR2 as FQNNGV. The CDR3 is 13 amino acids. The CDR3 loop reads CASSLGVIGELFF. Here the CDR3 DNA reads TGTGCCAGCAGCTTAGGCGTGATCGGGGAGCTGTTTTTT.

V and J are TRBV3-1 and TRBJ2-7, with D tentatively TRBD2 (6 bases). CDR3 size: 16 residues. The germline V gene encodes CDR1 LGHDT and CDR2 YNNKEL (reference sequence). V dropped 0 bases and J dropped 2 bases, with 14 bases sitting between them. The CDR3 DNA follows: TGTGCCAGCAGCCAAGAAGTGTGGGCGGGGACCTACGAGCAGTACTTC. Translating it yields CASSQEVWAGTYEQYF.

This chain uses TRBV9 with TRBJ1-3; no firm D call. V dropped 2 bases and J dropped 2 bases, with 5 bases sitting between them. The CDR3 extends over 13 amino acids. Germline assignment: CDR1 SGDLS and CDR2 YYNGEE. CDR3 loop: CASSVLAGNTIYF. CDR3 bases: TGTGCCAGCAGCGTTCTAGCTGGAAACACCATATATTTT.

V is TRBV2 and J is TRBJ1-4; no definite D call. Germline V gene data show CDR1 as SNHLY and CDR2 as FYNNEI. The CDR3 is 11 amino acids. The V end lost 5 bases, the J end lost 6 bases, and 4 bases lay between the germline ends. The CDR3 reads CASSIYEKLFF. The CDR3 DNA is TGTGCCAGCAGTATATATGAAAAACTGTTTTTT. The whole variable domain, remainder taken from reference TRBV2 and TRBJ1-4, is EPEVTQTPSHQVTQMGQEVILRCVPISNHLYFYWYRQILGQKVEFLVSFYNNEISEKSEIFDDQFSVERPDGSNFTLKIRSTKLEDSAMYFCASSIYEKLFFGSGTQLSVL.